This T cell receptor beta chain is drawn from a study of CD8 T cells in ankylosing spondylitis. This clonotype was seen a few times. Its antigen remains unidentified. Study-level points and caveats: Significantly higher representation of disease-linked clones was reported for matched ankylosing spondylitis synovial fluid. Before this, some motif variants had been reported in reactive arthritis synovial fluid and blood.

The V end was cut by 4 bases, the J end by 0 bases, with 16 bases between. The CDR3 runs to 18 residues. CDR1 is SNHLY, CDR2 FYNNEI, per germline. Scientists made TCR beta libraries using quantitative 5'-RACE with molecular barcodes. TCRdb itself ran the 5' RACE reads through MiXCR, one entry per CDR3 protein. The sample gives 250,000 or so distinct CDR3 sequences, 20% to 30% of which show up once; around 0.64% is in the top ten. Sequencing was performed on blood, either unsorted or a sorted T cell fraction (not recorded which). The source is a male donor with ankylosing spondylitis or in good health (not recorded which). The rearrangement uses TRBV2 and TRBJ2-6, with a possible D match to TRBD2 (6 bases). CDR3 coding DNA: TGTGCCAGCAGTGGGAGGAGGGAAGTGGACTCTGGGGCCAACGTCCTGACTTTC. It yields the protein CASSGRREVDSGANVLTF.